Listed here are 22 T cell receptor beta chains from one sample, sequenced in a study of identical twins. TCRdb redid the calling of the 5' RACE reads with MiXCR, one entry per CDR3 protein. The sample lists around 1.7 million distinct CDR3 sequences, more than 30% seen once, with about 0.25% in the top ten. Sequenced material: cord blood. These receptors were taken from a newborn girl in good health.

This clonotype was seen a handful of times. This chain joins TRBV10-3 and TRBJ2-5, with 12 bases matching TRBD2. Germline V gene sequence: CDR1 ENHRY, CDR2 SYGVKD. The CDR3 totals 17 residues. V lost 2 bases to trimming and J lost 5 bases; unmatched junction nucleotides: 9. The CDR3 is CAISEKRSSGRGETQYF. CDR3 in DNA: TGTGCCATCAGTGAGAAGAGGTCTAGCGGGAGGGGGGAGACCCAGTACTTC.

The DNA of the CDR3 is TGCACTGGGCAAACCTACGAGCAGTACTTC. Amino acids: CTGQTYEQYF. This chain connects TRBV20-1 to TRBJ2-7; no clear D. The CDR3 runs to 10 residues. Germline loops: CDR1 DFQATT, CDR2 SNEGSKA (reference sequence).

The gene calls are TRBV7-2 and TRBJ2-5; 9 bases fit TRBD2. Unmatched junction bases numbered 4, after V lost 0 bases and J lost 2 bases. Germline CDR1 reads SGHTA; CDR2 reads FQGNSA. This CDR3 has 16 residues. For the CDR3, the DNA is TGTGCCAGCAGCTTAGCTGGACTAGCGAAACAAGAGACCCAGTACTTC. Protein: CASSLAGLAKQETQYF.

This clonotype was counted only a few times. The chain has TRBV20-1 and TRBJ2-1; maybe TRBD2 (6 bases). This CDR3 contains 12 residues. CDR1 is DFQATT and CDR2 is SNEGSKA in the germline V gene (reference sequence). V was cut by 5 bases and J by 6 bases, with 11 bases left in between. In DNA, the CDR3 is TGCAGTGCTGGCCGGGGGTGCAATGAGCAGTTCTTC. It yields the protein CSAGRGCNEQFF.

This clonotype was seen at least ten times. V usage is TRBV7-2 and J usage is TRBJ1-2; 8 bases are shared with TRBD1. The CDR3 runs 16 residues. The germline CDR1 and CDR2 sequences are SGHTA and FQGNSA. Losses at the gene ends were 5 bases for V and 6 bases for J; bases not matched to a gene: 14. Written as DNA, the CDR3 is TGTGCCAGCAGCACCTCGACAGGGGTTAGTTGGAATGGCTACACCTTC. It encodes CASSTSTGVSWNGYTF.

The CDR3 sequence is CASIVLNTEAFF. The CDR3 nucleotides read TGTGCCAGCATCGTCCTGAACACTGAAGCTTTCTTT. V gene TRBV2 combines with J gene TRBJ1-1; no clear D. This CDR3 has 12 residues. V gave up 7 bases and J gave up 0 bases, with 6 bases separating them. Germline CDR1 and CDR2: SNHLY and FYNNEI.

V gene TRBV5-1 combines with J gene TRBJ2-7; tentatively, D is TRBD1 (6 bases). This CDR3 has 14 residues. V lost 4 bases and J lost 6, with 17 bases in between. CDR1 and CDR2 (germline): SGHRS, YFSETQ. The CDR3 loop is CASSLLPGDREQYF. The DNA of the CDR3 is TGCGCCAGCAGCCTACTTCCAGGGGATCGCGAGCAGTACTTC.

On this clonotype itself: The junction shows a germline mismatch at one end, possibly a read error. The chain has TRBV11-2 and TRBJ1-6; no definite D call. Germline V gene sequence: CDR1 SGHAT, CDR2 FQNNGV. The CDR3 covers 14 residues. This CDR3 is CTSSSHPINSPLHF. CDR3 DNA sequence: TGTACCAGCAGCTCCCACCCAATTAATTCACCCCTCCACTTT.

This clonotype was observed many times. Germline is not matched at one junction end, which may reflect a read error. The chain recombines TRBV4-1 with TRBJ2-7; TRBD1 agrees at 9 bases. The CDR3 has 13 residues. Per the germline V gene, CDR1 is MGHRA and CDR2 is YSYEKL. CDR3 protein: CASSQTGGYEQYF. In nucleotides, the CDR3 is TGTGCCAGCAGCCAGACAGGGGGCTACGAGCAGTACTTC.

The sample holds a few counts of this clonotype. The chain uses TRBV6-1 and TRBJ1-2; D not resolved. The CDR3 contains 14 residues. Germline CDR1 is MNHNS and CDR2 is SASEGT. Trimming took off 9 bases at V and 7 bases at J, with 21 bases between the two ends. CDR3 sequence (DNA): TGTGCCAGTTCGGAAGGCCTCCTAGTATCTGGCTACACCTTC. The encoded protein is CASSEGLLVSGYTF.

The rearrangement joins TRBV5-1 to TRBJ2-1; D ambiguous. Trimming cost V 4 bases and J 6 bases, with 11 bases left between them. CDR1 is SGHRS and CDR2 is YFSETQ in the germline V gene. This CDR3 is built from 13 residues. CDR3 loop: CASSPWTSNEQFF. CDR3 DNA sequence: TGCGCCAGCAGCCCGTGGACCTCCAATGAGCAGTTCTTC.

CDR3 residues: CSARETSGRSTDTQYF. The CDR3 DNA sequence: TGCAGTGCTAGAGAAACTAGCGGACGTAGCACAGATACGCAGTATTTT. The chain employs TRBV20-1 and TRBJ2-3; 8 positions match TRBD2. CDR1 DFQATT and CDR2 SNEGSKA come from the germline V gene (reference sequence). The CDR3 length is 16 residues. Unmatched junction bases numbered 5, after V lost 0 bases and J lost 0 bases.

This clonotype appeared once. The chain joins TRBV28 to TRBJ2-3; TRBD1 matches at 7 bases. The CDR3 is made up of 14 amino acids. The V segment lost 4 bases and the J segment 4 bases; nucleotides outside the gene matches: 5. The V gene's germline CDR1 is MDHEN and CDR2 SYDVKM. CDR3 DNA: TGTGCCAGCAGTTCGGGACAGAAATCAGATACGCAGTATTTT. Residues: CASSSGQKSDTQYF. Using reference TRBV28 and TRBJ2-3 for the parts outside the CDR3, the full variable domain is DVKVTQSSRYLVKRTGEKVFLECVQDMDHENMFWYRQDPGLGLRLIYFSYDVKMKEKGDIPEGYSVSREKKERFSLILESASTNQTSMYLCASSSGQKSDTQYFGPGTRLTVL.

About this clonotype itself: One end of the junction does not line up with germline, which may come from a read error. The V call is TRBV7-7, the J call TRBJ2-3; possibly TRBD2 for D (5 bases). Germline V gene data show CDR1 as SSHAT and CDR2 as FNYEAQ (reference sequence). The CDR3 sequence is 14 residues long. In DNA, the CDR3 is TGTGCCAGCAGCTTAGCGGGGAGCATAGATACGCAGTATTTT. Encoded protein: CASSLAGSIDTQYF.

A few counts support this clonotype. CDR3 amino acids: CASSFSQRETQYF. CDR3 DNA sequence: TGTGCCAGCAGTTTCTCGCAGCGAGAGACCCAGTACTTC. The chain joins TRBV12-3 or TRBV12-4 to TRBJ2-5; D uncertain. V was cut by 3 bases and J by 4 bases, with 9 bases left in between. This CDR3 is 13 amino acids long.

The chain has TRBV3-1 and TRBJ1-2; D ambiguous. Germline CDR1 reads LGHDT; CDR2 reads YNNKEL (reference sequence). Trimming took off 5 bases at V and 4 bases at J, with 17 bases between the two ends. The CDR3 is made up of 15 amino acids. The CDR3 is CASSAVEKGSYGYTF. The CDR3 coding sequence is TGTGCCAGCAGCGCCGTCGAGAAGGGAAGCTATGGCTACACCTTC. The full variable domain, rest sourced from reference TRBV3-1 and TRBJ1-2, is DTAVSQTPKYLVTQMGNDKSIKCEQNLGHDTMYWYKQDSKKFLKIMFSYNNKELIINETVPNRFSPKSPDKAHLNLHINSLELGDSAVYFCASSAVEKGSYGYTFGSGTRLTVV.

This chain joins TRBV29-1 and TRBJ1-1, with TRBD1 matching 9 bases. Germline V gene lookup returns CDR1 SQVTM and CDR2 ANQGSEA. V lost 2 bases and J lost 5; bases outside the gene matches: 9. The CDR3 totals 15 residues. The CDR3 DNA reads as TGCAGCGTTGAATACAGGGGGCGACGAGGAACTGAAGCTTTCTTT. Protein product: CSVEYRGRRGTEAFF.

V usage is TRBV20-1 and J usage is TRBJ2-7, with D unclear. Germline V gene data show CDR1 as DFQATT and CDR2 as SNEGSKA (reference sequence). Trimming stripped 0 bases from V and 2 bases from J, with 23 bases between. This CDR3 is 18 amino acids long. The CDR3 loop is CSARDQAWSVPRTYEQYF. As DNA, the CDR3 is TGCAGTGCTAGAGATCAGGCCTGGTCCGTCCCTCGAACCTACGAGCAGTACTTC.

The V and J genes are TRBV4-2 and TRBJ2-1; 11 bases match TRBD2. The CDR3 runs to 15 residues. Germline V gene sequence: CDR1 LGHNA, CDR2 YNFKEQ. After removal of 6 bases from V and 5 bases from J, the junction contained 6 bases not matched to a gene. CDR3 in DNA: TGTGCCAGCAGGCTAGCGGGAGGTAGGGACAATGAGCAGTTCTTC. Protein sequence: CASRLAGGRDNEQFF.

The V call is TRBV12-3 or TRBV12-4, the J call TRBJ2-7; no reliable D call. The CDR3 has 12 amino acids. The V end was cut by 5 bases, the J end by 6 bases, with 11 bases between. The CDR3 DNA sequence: TGTGCCAGCAGTCCCGACTCTTTCGAGCAGTACTTC. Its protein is CASSPDSFEQYF.

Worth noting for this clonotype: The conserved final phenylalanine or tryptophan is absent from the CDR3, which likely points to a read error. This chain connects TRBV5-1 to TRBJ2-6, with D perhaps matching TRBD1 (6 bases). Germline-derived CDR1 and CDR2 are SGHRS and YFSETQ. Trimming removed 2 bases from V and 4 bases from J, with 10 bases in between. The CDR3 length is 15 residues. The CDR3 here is CASSFQGNGANVLTV. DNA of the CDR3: TGCGCCAGCAGCTTCCAGGGGAACGGGGCCAACGTCCTGACTGTC.

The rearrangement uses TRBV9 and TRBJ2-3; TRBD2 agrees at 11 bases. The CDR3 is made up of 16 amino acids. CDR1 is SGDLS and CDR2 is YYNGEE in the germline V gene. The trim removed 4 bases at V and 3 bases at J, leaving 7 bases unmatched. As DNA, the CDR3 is TGTGCCAGCAGCTCCCAACGGACTAGCGGGACAGATACGCAGTATTTT. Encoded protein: CASSSQRTSGTDTQYF. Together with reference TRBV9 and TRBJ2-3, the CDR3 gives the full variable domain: DSGVTQTPKHLITATGQRVTLRCSPRSGDLSVYWYQQSLDQGLQFLIQYYNGEERAKGNILERFSAQQFPDLHSELNLSSLELGDSALYFCASSSQRTSGTDTQYFGPGTRLTVL.